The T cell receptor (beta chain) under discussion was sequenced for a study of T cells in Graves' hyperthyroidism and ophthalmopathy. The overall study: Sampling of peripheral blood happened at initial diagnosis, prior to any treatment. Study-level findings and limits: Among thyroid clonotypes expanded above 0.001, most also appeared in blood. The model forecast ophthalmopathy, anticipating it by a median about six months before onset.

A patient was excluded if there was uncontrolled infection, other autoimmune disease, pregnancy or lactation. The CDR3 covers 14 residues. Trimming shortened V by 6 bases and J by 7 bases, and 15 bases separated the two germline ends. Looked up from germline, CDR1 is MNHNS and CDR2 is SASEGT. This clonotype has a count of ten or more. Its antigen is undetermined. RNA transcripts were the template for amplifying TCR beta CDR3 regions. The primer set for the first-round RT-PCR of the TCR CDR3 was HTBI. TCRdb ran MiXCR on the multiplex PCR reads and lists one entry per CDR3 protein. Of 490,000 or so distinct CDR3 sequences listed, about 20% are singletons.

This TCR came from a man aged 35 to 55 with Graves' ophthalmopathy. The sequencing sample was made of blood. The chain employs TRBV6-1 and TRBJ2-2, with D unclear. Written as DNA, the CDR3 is TGTGCCAGCAGACTGGACCAAGTCATCGGGGAGCTGTTTTTT. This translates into CASRLDQVIGELFF.